These T cell receptor beta chains were read from a single sample in a study of blood T cell repertoires in COVID-19. TCRdb keeps only in-frame clones here, not all; method: immunoSEQ multiplex PCR. This sample yields around 72,000 clones, of which roughly 81% are seen a single time; 20% to 25% belongs to the top ten. Sequencing used peripheral blood. The receptor set was obtained from a woman in her seventies with acute or convalescent COVID-19. The CDR3 runs from the conserved cysteine through the conserved F or W. The D gene is left open where the match is weak. Expanded clones are given a class, and other clones once, few, many or no size at all.

d_gene: TRBD1; j_gene: TRBJ1-1; abundance: few; v_gene: TRBV19; CDR3aa: CATIGQANTEAFF; CDR3nt: TGTGCCACGATAGGACAGGCGAACACTGAAGCTTTCTTT
d_gene: NA; j_gene: TRBJ1-1; abundance: NA; v_gene: TRBV18; CDR3aa: CASSPARMNTEAFF; CDR3nt: TGTGCCAGCTCACCGGCCAGGATGAACACTGAAGCTTTCTTT
d_gene: TRBD1; j_gene: TRBJ1-4; abundance: NA; v_gene: TRBV6-1; CDR3aa: CASSGTGAKLFF; CDR3nt: TGTGCCAGCAGTGGGACAGGGGCAAAACTGTTTTTT
d_gene: TRBD1; j_gene: TRBJ1-3; abundance: NA; v_gene: TRBV28; CDR3aa: CASSSPPGTGGNTIYF; CDR3nt: TGTGCCAGCAGTTCCCCCCCCGGGACAGGGGGAAACACCATATATTTT
d_gene: TRBD1; j_gene: TRBJ2-7; abundance: few; v_gene: TRBV29-1; CDR3aa: CSGGTGTGGEQYF; CDR3nt: TGCAGCGGTGGAACCGGGACAGGGGGCGAGCAGTACTTC
d_gene: TRBD1; j_gene: TRBJ2-6; abundance: NA; v_gene: TRBV18; CDR3aa: CASSSRDRGPSGANVLTF; CDR3nt: TGTGCCAGCTCCTCTAGGGACAGGGGTCCTTCTGGGGCCAACGTCCTGACTTTC
d_gene: TRBD1; j_gene: TRBJ2-5; abundance: NA; v_gene: TRBV11-3; CDR3aa: CASSLGTGGKVETQYF; CDR3nt: TGTGCCAGCAGCTTAGGCACAGGGGGCAAGGTTGAGACCCAGTACTTC
d_gene: NA; j_gene: TRBJ2-7; abundance: NA; v_gene: TRBV20-1; CDR3aa: CSASFLRGSTYEQYF; CDR3nt: TGCAGTGCTAGTTTTCTTCGAGGGAGTACCTACGAGCAGTACTTC
d_gene: NA; j_gene: TRBJ2-7; abundance: NA; v_gene: TRBV30; CDR3aa: CAWFMGHFAYEQYF; CDR3nt: TGTGCCTGGTTTATGGGACACTTTGCCTACGAGCAGTACTTC
d_gene: TRBD1; j_gene: TRBJ2-3; abundance: NA; v_gene: TRBV6-2/TRBV6-3; CDR3aa: CASSSGQGARGTQYF; CDR3nt: TGTGCCAGCAGTTCCGGACAGGGGGCAAGGGGTACGCAGTATTTT